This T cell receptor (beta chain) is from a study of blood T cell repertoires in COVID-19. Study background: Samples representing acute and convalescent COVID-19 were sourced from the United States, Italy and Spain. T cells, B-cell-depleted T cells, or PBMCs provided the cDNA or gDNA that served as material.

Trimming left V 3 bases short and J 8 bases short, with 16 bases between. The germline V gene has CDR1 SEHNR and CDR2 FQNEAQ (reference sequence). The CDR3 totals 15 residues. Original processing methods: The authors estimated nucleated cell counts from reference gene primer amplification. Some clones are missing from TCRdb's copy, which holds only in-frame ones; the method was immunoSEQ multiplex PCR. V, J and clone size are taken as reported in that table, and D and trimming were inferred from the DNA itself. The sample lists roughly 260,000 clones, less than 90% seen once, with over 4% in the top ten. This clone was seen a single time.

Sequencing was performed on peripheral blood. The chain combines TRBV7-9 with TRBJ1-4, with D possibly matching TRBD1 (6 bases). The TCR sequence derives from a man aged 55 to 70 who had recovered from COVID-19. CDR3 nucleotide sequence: TGTGCCAGCAGCTTCAAGGGACATCCCGAAGAAAAACTGTTTTTT. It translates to CASSFKGHPEEKLFF.